The clone carrying this T cell receptor beta chain was observed a single time. Germline assignment: CDR1 LNHNV and CDR2 YYDKDF (reference sequence). This CDR3 region has 14 residues. V lost 3 bases to trimming and J lost 7 bases, with 13 bases between them. From blood CD8+ and CD4+ T cells, TCR beta sequences were generated. Matched for age and sex, the controls were healthy donors. CD8+ and CD4+ T cells were negatively isolated; TEMRA cells were FACS-enriched. This specimen comes from a study of CD8 T cells in Susac syndrome. The authors reverse transcribed roughly 0.45 to 1 ug RNA with random hexamers. Amplification of TCR beta CDR3 spanned 54 Vbeta and 13 Jbeta via immunoSEQ multiplex PCR. TCRdb reprocessed the immunoSEQ multiplex PCR reads with MiXCR, giving one entry per CDR3 protein. The sample contains 95,000 to 150,000 distinct CDR3 sequences, 85% to 95% of which appear only once.

The chain employs TRBV15 and TRBJ1-5; D unclear. The sequencing sample was made of CD4+ T cells from PBMCs. This receptor was obtained from a human donor in good health. The CDR3 reads CATSRNREDQPQHF. The CDR3 bases are TGTGCCACCAGCAGGAATCGGGAGGACCAGCCCCAGCATTTT.